This T cell receptor beta chain was retrieved from a study of shared clonotypes between healthy human individuals (dated by TCRdb to 2020 to 2021). About the full investigation: Two women and three men aged 18 to 49 years were included in the cohort. For each donor, CD4 naive and CD4 memory were each given three plates, CD8 naive was given two plates, and CD8 memory was given one plate. Blood TCR repertoires of four to six healthy adults were deeply sequenced to estimate repertoire size and the extent of clonotype sharing between individuals. To increase sequencing depth and limit assay-specific biases, TCR repertoire library preparation and sequencing were carried out by different laboratories using diverse techniques. Between about 0.8 and 9.5 billion PBMCs per donor were obtained by leukapheresis.

On the study overall, not on this receptor specifically: Sharing across a few donors was observed for around 4.8% of naive CD4, over 3% of naive CD8, about 2.5% of memory CD4, and roughly 0.4% of memory CD8 clonotypes. Compared with non-shared clonotypes, clonotypes shared by all four sorted-subset donors had higher generation probabilities. Because the study included only a small number of donors, the genetic and exposure-history diversity represented was limited. Naive subsets generally had larger estimated clonotype richness than memory subsets. Incomplete sequencing was indicated by rarefaction of sorted-subset datasets, despite the large sequencing depth. Pairwise subsampling led to the expectation that sequencing depth would affect the degree of clonotype sharing among donors. Sampling was limited to blood, and TCR repertoires in tissue likely differ from TCR repertoires in blood.

The donors were healthy, HIV-negative adults with no recently reported acute infections or vaccinations. Only Caucasian adults living in Nashville, Tennessee, USA were represented among the donors. The CD8 memory samples were a combination of magnetically selected CD45RO+ cells and CCR7-negative CD45RA+ effector memory (TemRA) cells. Blood was obtained by leukapheresis, after which PBMCs were separated by Ficoll-Histopaque density gradient centrifugation and cryopreserved in liquid nitrogen vapor phase. Analytical flow cytometry was used to check the purity and quantity of each magnetically sorted T cell population. Genomic DNA was isolated from each sorted fraction and quantified by UV absorbance on a Nanodrop 2000c. Cut back by 4 bases and 3 bases, the V and J ends lie 7 bases apart. According to the germline V gene, CDR1 reads SGHDN and CDR2 reads FVKESK. The CDR3 runs 12 residues from the cysteine to the phenylalanine. Left in the record is the CDR3 DNA by itself, 36 bases read in frame from the first base.

Using the deep immunoSEQ assay, multiplex PCR amplified TCR CDR3 regions from genomic DNA. For each cell subset, the extracted genomic DNA was distributed evenly across all wells of several immunoSEQ 96-well plates, and each plate served as one replicate. For sorted subsets, roughly 200 ng of genomic DNA, equivalent to some 30,000 T cell genomes, went into each replicate PCR. Purified libraries were measured with a Qubit 3.0 fluorometer, size-checked on a Bioanalyzer 2100, and measured again with the KAPA Library Quantification kit. A separate single-read 150-cycle Illumina NextSeq 550 flow cell was used to sequence each immunoSEQ 96-well plate. The authors' analysis ran thus. Because the immunoSEQ output included only junctional sequences and no quality scores, the filtering could not be the same as the filtering used for full-length reads. To assign V/J genes and CDR3, sequences were annotated using PyIR, a Python wrapper for IgBLAST v1.9, with IMGT germline references. Reads were removed for weak V/J assignments (E-value above 1e-6), missing CDR3, stop codons, out-of-frame junctions, or ambiguous translated residues. V3J clonotypes were defined as sequences sharing the same inferred V gene, J gene, and CDR3 amino acid sequence. The percentage overlap between two repertoires was calculated by dividing the number of shared unique clonotypes by the size of the smaller repertoire. Repertoire richness was assessed with RTK rarefaction, the Chao1 estimator, and Recon v2.1 estimates of unobserved clonotypes. OLGA was used to compute generation probabilities for all TCRbeta clonotypes that the gDNA method yielded from a few donors. Not all clones reach the TCRdb copy of this immuneACCESS table, which keeps in-frame sequences only. Checked studies attribute under half of the gap to unresolved V genes and leave the rest unexplained. The V and J calls and the clone size are those of that table, but D and trimming were determined from the DNA. The table for this sample lists 110,000 or so clones; 55% to 80% of them were counted only once. The top ten clonotypes cover 20% to 25% of the sample.

This clone was counted at least ten times. Its antigen has not been determined. No quality values exist for individual bases; no much larger clone is one base distant. Different DNA sequences within this sample yield the same CDR3. The specimen sequenced was memory CD8+ T cells sorted from blood. The sample's cell subset or site label is to be understood as: CD45RO+ cells pooled with CCR7-negative TemRA cells. The clonotype originates from a woman aged 25 to 39 in good health. Rearrangement joined TRBV14 to TRBJ2-7; no confident D gene assignment can be made. The sequenced DNA is TGTGCCAGCAGCCTATACGGCTACGAGCAGTACTTC. It codes for CASSLYGYEQYF.